This T cell receptor beta chain was obtained from a study of shared clonotypes between healthy human individuals. Overall study results and limits: Blood was the sole source, and tissue repertoires probably differ.

This clone was seen repeatedly, ten times or more. Its matching antigen is unknown. The identical CDR3 is also encoded by other nucleotide sequences in the sample. This CDR3 has 13 amino acids. Germline loops: CDR1 GTSNPN, CDR2 SVGIG (reference sequence). Between the trimmed V and J ends, which lost 2 bases and 3 bases, there was a span of 5 bases. Profiled with immunoSEQ multiplex PCR; TCRdb holds only in-frame clones, not every one. Altogether under 600,000 clones are present, around 80% being singletons, with the ten largest covering 12%. V is TRBV30 and J is TRBJ2-6; D not resolved. The sequenced material came from PBMCs. The TCR was taken from a woman in her thirties or forties in good health. Some clones in this sample may be carry-over from other donors' samples. CDR3 loop: CAWSFGGANVLTF. As DNA, the CDR3 is TGTGCCTGGAGTTTTGGTGGGGCCAACGTCCTGACTTTC.